This T cell receptor beta chain was retrieved from a study of T-cell reconstitution after alpha-beta-depleted transplantation in children (dated by TCRdb to the mid-2010s). Study-level background: Using TCR repertoire profiling, the study quantitatively followed how T-cell immune reconstitution unfolded in children after TCRalphabeta/CD19-depleted allogeneic hematopoietic cell transplantation. General study outcomes and caveats: Hyperexpanded clone frequencies declined over subsequent months; after one year, T-cell counts and TCRbeta diversity were mostly attributed to newly produced T cells. In some patients, high TCRbeta diversity at day 60 was attributed to recipient T cells and intrathymic progenitors that had survived conditioning. The apparently early recovery of alphabetaT-cell counts about two months after transplant reportedly depended on only several hundred rapidly expanded clones that came from non-depleted graft cells.

V is pared back by 6 bases and J by 5 bases, with 14 bases lying between the germline termini. CDR1 is given as MNHEY and CDR2 as SMNVEV, both from the germline V gene (reference sequence). The CDR3 sequence holds 13 residues, the cysteine and phenylalanine included. The sequence is cut down to CDR3 DNA, 39 bases in frame from base 1. The sample holds a few counts of this clonotype. The antigen it recognizes is unknown. No base quality information exists; no much larger clone differs at one position. Library preparation used PCR. The sequencer listed for this sample is Illumina HiSeq 2500. To normalize quantification of the TCRbeta repertoire, the TCR libraries were built with molecular barcoding that relied on unique molecular identifiers. In TCRdb, the public reads were trimmed at Q25 with fastp and aligned with MiXCR, with productive beta chains retained. Each CDR3 protein gets just one entry, which takes the most common genes and DNA from the rows behind it. Here the sample has about 980,000 distinct CDR3 sequences; about 30% occur a single time. Approximately 30% of the sample comes from the top ten.

The treatment or condition label, read with the paper, signifies: allogeneic hematopoietic cell transplantation with graft depleted of TCRalphabeta T cells and CD19 B cells. Transplant recipients were children who received TCRalphabeta/CD19-depleted allogeneic hematopoietic cell grafts. Sequenced here: PBMCs, mostly from graft donor cells, sampled 360 days after TCRalphabeta/CD19-depleted stem cell transplant. The V and J genes are TRBV27 and TRBJ2-7; perhaps TRBD2 is the D gene, with 5 bases matching. The sequence derives from a boy less than two years old who had a stem cell transplant for SCID, so the T cells may come from the graft donor. The bases read TGTGCCAGCAGCGGCCGGTCCGGGGACGAGCAGTACTTC. This translates into CASSGRSGDEQYF.